These 10 T cell receptor beta chains originate from one sample sequenced in a study of T cell changes during pregnancy in multiple sclerosis. Produced via immunoSEQ multiplex PCR; TCRdb's table is partial and in-frame only. The sample contains under 75,000 clones, under 95% of which appear only once. This sample comprised peripheral blood, obtained in the third trimester of pregnancy. Receptors were obtained from a female donor in good health, enrolled as a control in a pregnancy study.

The chain joins TRBV11-2 to TRBJ1-2; TRBD1 might be the D (5 bases). Germline values: CDR1 SGHAT, CDR2 FQNNGV. There are 13 residues in the CDR3. V lost 2 bases and J 8 bases, leaving 12 bases between the germline ends. CDR3 amino acids: CASSLQGVKGYTF. The CDR3 DNA reads TGTGCCAGCAGCTTACAGGGCGTCAAGGGCTACACCTTC.

This chain links TRBV7-3 with TRBJ1-5; D ambiguous. Germline CDR1 SGHTA, CDR2 FQGTGA. This CDR3 contains 13 residues. V lost 5 bases and J 5 bases, leaving 10 bases between the germline ends. CDR3 nucleotides: TGTGCCAGCAGCCTAGGCGGGGATCAGCCCCAGCATTTT. Its translation: CASSLGGDQPQHF. Supplemented by reference TRBV7-3 and TRBJ1-5, the full variable domain reads GAGVSQTPSNKVTEKGKYVELRCDPISGHTALYWYRQSLGQGPEFLIYFQGTGAADDSGLPNDRFFAVRPEGSVSTLKIQRTERGDSAVYLCASSLGGDQPQHFGDGTRLSIL.

This chain links TRBV5-8 with TRBJ2-1; D is possibly TRBD2 (6 bases). V was shortened by 4 bases and J by 6 bases, with 20 bases between the two germline ends. Germline V gene sequence: CDR1 SGHTS, CDR2 YDEGEE. This CDR3 comprises 16 residues. This CDR3 reads CASSLDGTLVTNEQFF. CDR3 nucleotide sequence: TGTGCCAGCAGCCTGGACGGGACTTTAGTAACCAATGAGCAGTTCTTC.

With regard to this clone: Other DNA sequences in this sample translate to the same CDR3. This chain joins TRBV18 and TRBJ2-7; no firm D call. V lost 3 bases to trimming and J lost 1 base, with 4 bases between them. The CDR3 is made up of 12 amino acids. Germline CDR1 and CDR2: KGHSH and LQKENI. CDR3 amino acids: CASSPNSYEQYF. Written as DNA, the CDR3 is TGTGCCAGCTCACCCAATTCCTACGAGCAGTACTTC.

This chain uses TRBV19 with TRBJ1-5; a possible D gene is TRBD1 (6 bases). Germline V gene sequence: CDR1 LNHDA, CDR2 SQIVND (reference sequence). The CDR3 extends over 18 amino acids. The V gene lost 5 bases and the J gene lost 2 bases, with 22 bases spanning the gap. CDR3 nucleotides: TGTGCCAGTAGTCCCTCACCTGTCAGGGGCCGGGGCAATCAGCCCCAGCATTTT. It encodes CASSPSPVRGRGNQPQHF.

The chain uses TRBV7-9 and TRBJ2-3; 9 bases line up with TRBD2. In germline, CDR1 is SEHNR, CDR2 FQNEAQ (reference sequence). CDR3 size: 15 residues. V trimming: 6 bases; J trimming: 4 bases; junction bases outside the gene matches: 8. CDR3: CASRVSGGHPDTQYF. DNA for the CDR3: TGTGCCAGCAGAGTTAGCGGGGGCCACCCAGATACGCAGTATTTT. Using reference TRBV7-9 and TRBJ2-3 for the parts outside the CDR3, the full variable domain is DTGVSQNPRHKITKRGQNVTFRCDPISEHNRLYWYRQTLGQGPEFLTYFQNEAQLEKSRLLSDRFSAERPKGSFSTLEIQRTEQGDSAMYLCASRVSGGHPDTQYFGPGTRLTVL.

The DNA of the CDR3 is TGCGCCAGCAGCCCGACAGCTAACTATGGCTACACCTTC. This codes for CASSPTANYGYTF. This chain joins TRBV5-1 and TRBJ1-2, with a tentative D call TRBD1 (5 bases). The CDR3 is made up of 13 amino acids. V was cut by 4 bases and J by 0 bases, with 7 bases left in between. Germline-derived CDR1 and CDR2 are SGHRS and YFSETQ.

This chain links TRBV6-6 with TRBJ1-2; D gene ambiguous. Trimming stripped 6 bases from V and 3 bases from J, with 8 bases between. This CDR3 is 12 amino acids long. CDR1 and CDR2 from the germline V gene are MNHNY and SVGAGI (reference sequence). The CDR3 DNA follows: TGTGCCAGCAGACCGTCGGACTATGGCTACACCTTC. Translated, it gives CASRPSDYGYTF.

The chain joins TRBV18 to TRBJ2-1; 9 nucleotides match TRBD1. This CDR3 spans 14 amino acids. CDR1 and CDR2 from the germline V gene are KGHSH and LQKENI. The V gene end was trimmed by 2 bases and the J gene end by 7 bases; junction bases not matched to a gene: 3. Here the CDR3 reads CASSPDRGWNEQFF. CDR3 nucleotide sequence: TGTGCCAGCTCACCAGACAGGGGGTGGAATGAGCAGTTCTTC.

The rearrangement joins TRBV27 to TRBJ2-6; D unresolved. The germline V and J ends were trimmed by 3 bases and 0 bases, with 9 bases remaining between them. Germline CDR1 and CDR2: MNHEY and SMNVEV (reference sequence). The CDR3 consists of 16 residues. CDR3 amino acids: CASSFSHSSGANVLTF. The CDR3 DNA reads as TGTGCCAGCAGTTTTTCCCACAGCTCTGGGGCCAACGTCCTGACTTTC.